This TCR beta chain was observed in a study of T cell responses to AZD1222 COVID-19 vaccine. Regarding the study as a whole: White British ancestry dominated among donors, who included more females, and clonal diversity was possibly underestimated. Baseline seropositivity characterized only a handful of AZD1222 recipients. With two AZD1222 doses given, Spike-specific TCR breadth and depth both rose.

V was clipped by 6 bases and J by 10 bases; unmatched bases: 7. Per the germline V gene, CDR1 is MNHEY and CDR2 is SVGAGI. This CDR3 region has 13 residues. The method was immunoSEQ multiplex PCR; TCRdb's version includes in-frame clones alone and lacks a portion of them. The table includes 55,000 to 70,000 clones, about three quarters detected once. With regard to this clone: Its antigen remains unidentified.

Source: peripheral blood, taken on day 0 of AZD1222 vaccination. This TCR was recovered from an adult in good health. V is TRBV6-5 and J is TRBJ2-2; 8 bases are a match to TRBD2. As DNA, the CDR3 is TGTGCCAGCAGGCCCGGGGGGGTTAAGGAGCTGTTTTTT. As protein: CASRPGGVKELFF.